These T cell receptor beta chains were read from a single sample in a study of cytomegalovirus exposure and HLA in healthy donors. Profiling relied on immunoSEQ multiplex PCR, and the TCRdb table lists in-frame clones only, not all of them. The repertoire holds 150,000 or so clones, 76% seen once, with more than 3% in the top ten. What was sequenced was PBMCs. Every receptor here comes from a male donor in good health and CMV-seronegative. The CDR3 runs from the conserved cysteine through the conserved F or W. Fields, in order: clone size, CDR3 length, V gene, J gene, D gene, CDR3 DNA, CDR3 protein. A D gene is named only where the DNA matches it firmly. Expanded clones get a size class; other rows say once, few or many, or leave the size out.

size: NA; length: 13; V: TRBV5-1; J: TRBJ2-2; D: NA; DNA: TGCGCCAGCAGCCTATCAGGTATTGAGGAGCTGTTTTTT; CDR3: CASSLSGIEELFF
size: NA; length: 15; V: TRBV4-1; J: TRBJ2-1; D: TRBD1; DNA: TGCGCCAGCAGTAGGACAGGGCTCATCGTGGGTGAGCAGTTCTTC; CDR3: CASSRTGLIVGEQFF
size: NA; length: 15; V: TRBV5-4; J: TRBJ2-7; D: TRBD1; DNA: TGTGCCAGCAGCCCGACAGGGTCTCGTCCCTACGAGCAGTACTTC; CDR3: CASSPTGSRPYEQYF
size: NA; length: 15; V: TRBV7-3; J: TRBJ1-5; D: TRBD1; DNA: TGTGCCAGCAGCTTATGGGACAGGGTGTATCAGCCCCAGCATTTT; CDR3: CASSLWDRVYQPQHF
size: NA; length: 16; V: TRBV6-5; J: TRBJ2-1; D: TRBD1; DNA: TGTGCCAGCAGTTACTCGGGACAGGGCATGGGCAATGAGCAGTTCTTC; CDR3: CASSYSGQGMGNEQFF
size: NA; length: 16; V: TRBV19; J: TRBJ2-2; D: TRBD1; DNA: TGTGCCAGTAGTTCTCGAGGACAGGGCGGGACCGGGGAGCTGTTTTTT; CDR3: CASSSRGQGGTGELFF
size: NA; length: 15; V: TRBV6-5; J: TRBJ2-2; D: NA; DNA: TGTGCCAGCAGCCCTGGGGTAGGGGGTACCGGGGAGCTGTTTTTT; CDR3: CASSPGVGGTGELFF
size: NA; length: 16; V: TRBV28; J: TRBJ2-7; D: TRBD1; DNA: TGTGCCAGCAGTTCCCTAGGGACAGGCCTCTCCTACGAGCAGTACTTC; CDR3: CASSSLGTGLSYEQYF
size: NA; length: 15; V: TRBV5-1; J: TRBJ2-3; D: TRBD2; DNA: TGCGCCAGCAGCCGCCCATCTAGCGGGACAGATACGCAGTATTTT; CDR3: CASSRPSSGTDTQYF
size: NA; length: 16; V: TRBV5-1; J: TRBJ2-5; D: NA; DNA: TGCGCCAGCAGCCCTGTCGGGGTTGACGCGGCGGAGACCCAGTACTTC; CDR3: CASSPVGVDAAETQYF
size: NA; length: 14; V: TRBV2; J: TRBJ2-6; D: TRBD1; DNA: TGTGCCAGCGGGACAGGGGCTGGGGCCAACGTCCTGACTTTC; CDR3: CASGTGAGANVLTF
size: NA; length: 14; V: TRBV19; J: TRBJ1-5; D: NA; DNA: TGTGCCAGTAGTGTCAGACAGTCCCTTCAGCCCCAGCATTTT; CDR3: CASSVRQSLQPQHF
size: NA; length: 16; V: TRBV5-1; J: TRBJ2-7; D: NA; DNA: TGCGCCAGCAGCTTGGCCGGGGGTGGTCCGCCCTACGAGCAGTACTTC; CDR3: CASSLAGGGPPYEQYF
size: NA; length: 16; V: TRBV18; J: TRBJ1-3; D: NA; DNA: TGTGCCAGCTCACCGCCTAACCGGGACATTGGAAACACCATATATTTT; CDR3: CASSPPNRDIGNTIYF
size: NA; length: 13; V: TRBV6-6; J: TRBJ1-4; D: NA; DNA: TGTGCCAGCAGCCTGGAGGGAAGAGAAAAACTGTTTTTT; CDR3: CASSLEGREKLFF
size: few; length: 15; V: TRBV6-6; J: TRBJ2-5; D: NA; DNA: TGTGCCAGCAGTTACCCCCTTAGAGCTCAAGAGACCCAGTACTTC; CDR3: CASSYPLRAQETQYF
size: NA; length: 15; V: TRBV28; J: TRBJ2-1; D: NA; DNA: TGTGCCAGCAGTTTAATCGGGGGATCCTACAATGAGCAGTTCTTC; CDR3: CASSLIGGSYNEQFF
size: few; length: 14; V: TRBV4-1; J: TRBJ1-1; D: NA; DNA: TGCGCCAGCAGCCTCCTTTCGGGGGAGAACCACGCTTTCTTT; CDR3: CASSLLSGENHAFF
size: NA; length: 14; V: TRBV2; J: TRBJ2-5; D: NA; DNA: TGTGCCAGCAGTGAACGCCTAGCCGGGGAGACCCAGTACTTC; CDR3: CASSERLAGETQYF
size: NA; length: 17; V: TRBV10-3; J: TRBJ2-6; D: NA; DNA: TGTGCCATCAGAACCGTACAGGGCCTCTCTGGGGCCAACGTCCTGACTTTC; CDR3: CAIRTVQGLSGANVLTF
size: NA; length: 13; V: TRBV5-1; J: TRBJ2-1; D: NA; DNA: TGCGCCAGCAGCAGGGGACTCTTCAATGAGCAGTTCTTC; CDR3: CASSRGLFNEQFF
size: NA; length: 14; V: TRBV29-1; J: TRBJ2-2; D: NA; DNA: TGCAGCGTTGAATGGCCCTGGAACACCGGGGAGCTGTTTTTT; CDR3: CSVEWPWNTGELFF
size: NA; length: 13; V: TRBV28; J: TRBJ1-1; D: NA; DNA: TGTGCCAGCAGTTTAGTTCCGTACACTGAAGCTTTCTTT; CDR3: CASSLVPYTEAFF
size: NA; length: 13; V: TRBV5-1; J: TRBJ1-2; D: NA; DNA: TGCGCCAGCAGCCAGACAGCTAACTATGGCTACACCTTC; CDR3: CASSQTANYGYTF
size: once; length: 14; V: TRBV25-1; J: TRBJ2-2; D: NA; DNA: TGTGCCAGCAGTGAAGACACCTACACCGGGGAGCTGTTTTTT; CDR3: CASSEDTYTGELFF
size: NA; length: 13; V: TRBV9; J: TRBJ1-3; D: NA; DNA: TGTGCCAGCGGACGACAGGCTGGAAACACCATATATTTT; CDR3: CASGRQAGNTIYF
size: NA; length: 14; V: TRBV5-1; J: TRBJ2-7; D: TRBD1; DNA: TGCGCCAGCAGCCTGGGACAGCAGCTACAGGAGCAGTACTTC; CDR3: CASSLGQQLQEQYF
size: NA; length: 11; V: TRBV14; J: TRBJ1-1; D: NA; DNA: TGTGCCAGCAGCCACTACACTGAAGCTTTCTTT; CDR3: CASSHYTEAFF
size: NA; length: 18; V: TRBV5-1; J: TRBJ1-4; D: TRBD1; DNA: TGCGCCAGCAGCTCCAACACCCGACAGGGCCTCTCTAATGAAAAACTGTTTTTT; CDR3: CASSSNTRQGLSNEKLFF
size: NA; length: 13; V: TRBV29-1; J: TRBJ2-5; D: NA; DNA: TGCAGCGTTAGTCAAGGGGGCCAAGAGACCCAGTACTTC; CDR3: CSVSQGGQETQYF
size: few; length: 17; V: TRBV25-1; J: TRBJ2-6; D: TRBD2; DNA: TGTGCCAGCAGTGAGCCGGGAGGGGTAGCTGGGGCCAACGTCCTGACTTTC; CDR3: CASSEPGGVAGANVLTF
size: NA; length: 14; V: TRBV28; J: TRBJ1-3; D: NA; DNA: TGTGCCAGCAGGGAGGGGACGTATGGAAACACCATATATTTT; CDR3: CASREGTYGNTIYF
size: NA; length: 18; V: TRBV9; J: TRBJ2-1; D: NA; DNA: TGTGCCAGCAGCTCCCACTTCTCGGGACACGAGCAAAGATTAAGCTTGTTCTTC; CDR3: CASSSHFSGHEQRLSLFF
size: NA; length: 14; V: TRBV13; J: TRBJ2-5; D: TRBD1; DNA: TGTGCCAGCAGCTCTGGGACAGAAGAAGAGACCCAGTACTTC; CDR3: CASSSGTEEETQYF
size: NA; length: 15; V: TRBV27; J: TRBJ2-7; D: TRBD1; DNA: TGTGCCAGCAGTTACCGGGACAGCTACGCGGCGGAGCAGTACTTC; CDR3: CASSYRDSYAAEQYF
size: NA; length: 16; V: TRBV6-6; J: TRBJ1-1; D: NA; DNA: TGTGCCAGCAGCAATCTCCCCAGACTAATGAACACTGAAGCTTTCTTT; CDR3: CASSNLPRLMNTEAFF
size: NA; length: 17; V: TRBV7-2; J: TRBJ2-7; D: TRBD2; DNA: TGTGCCAGCAGCTACCGATTAGAGACTAGCGGGAGCCTCGAGCAGTACTTC; CDR3: CASSYRLETSGSLEQYF
size: NA; length: 14; V: TRBV2; J: TRBJ2-5; D: TRBD2; DNA: TGTGCCAGCAGGGCGGGGGGAAGGCAAGAGACCCAGTACTTC; CDR3: CASRAGGRQETQYF
size: large; length: 17; V: TRBV4-1; J: TRBJ2-1; D: TRBD2; DNA: TGCGCCAGCAGCCAGGGAGGGGCGGGGGGTCCCTACAATGAGCAGTTCTTC; CDR3: CASSQGGAGGPYNEQFF
size: NA; length: 14; V: TRBV10-1; J: TRBJ1-2; D: TRBD1; DNA: TGCGCCAGCAACGGACAGGGTTTTGACTATGGCTACACCTTC; CDR3: CASNGQGFDYGYTF
size: NA; length: 16; V: TRBV9; J: TRBJ2-2; D: NA; DNA: TGTGCCAGCAGCGTAGTCGGGAGAGCGAACACCGGGGAGCTGTTTTTT; CDR3: CASSVVGRANTGELFF
size: once; length: 14; V: TRBV29-1; J: TRBJ2-3; D: TRBD1; DNA: TGCAGCGTTGGGGGGACAGGGGCGACAGATACGCAGTATTTT; CDR3: CSVGGTGATDTQYF
size: NA; length: 15; V: TRBV7-2; J: TRBJ1-5; D: NA; DNA: TGTGCCAGCAGCTTAGTCCCCAGGGTTGTTCAGCCCCAGCATTTT; CDR3: CASSLVPRVVQPQHF
size: NA; length: 15; V: TRBV7-3; J: TRBJ2-3; D: TRBD2; DNA: TGTGCCAGCAGCTTGGGACTAGTGAGCACAGATACGCAGTATTTT; CDR3: CASSLGLVSTDTQYF
size: NA; length: 14; V: TRBV13; J: TRBJ1-1; D: TRBD1; DNA: TGTGCCAGCAGCTCCCGGGACAGGGGAACTGAAGCTTTCTTT; CDR3: CASSSRDRGTEAFF
size: NA; length: 14; V: TRBV2; J: TRBJ2-1; D: TRBD1; DNA: TGTGCCAGCAGTAGACAGGGGGGTCTAGGTGAGCAGTTCTTC; CDR3: CASSRQGGLGEQFF
size: NA; length: 16; V: TRBV18; J: TRBJ2-4; D: TRBD1; DNA: TGTGCCAGCTCACGTACAGGGGCTCTAGCCAAAAACATTCAGTACTTC; CDR3: CASSRTGALAKNIQYF
size: NA; length: 16; V: TRBV18; J: TRBJ1-4; D: NA; DNA: TGTGCCAGCTCACCAGCTTCGAGAGCAACTAATGAAAAACTGTTTTTT; CDR3: CASSPASRATNEKLFF
size: NA; length: 12; V: TRBV6-4; J: TRBJ2-7; D: NA; DNA: TGTGCCACCGGCGGGGCATACTACGAGCAGTACTTC; CDR3: CATGGAYYEQYF
size: NA; length: 11; V: TRBV7-9; J: TRBJ2-7; D: NA; DNA: TGTGCCAGCAGCGCGTCGTACGAGCAGTACTTC; CDR3: CASSASYEQYF
size: NA; length: 14; V: TRBV18; J: TRBJ1-1; D: NA; DNA: TGTGCCAGCTCACCTCCACTGGGAGTATCTGAAGCTTTCTTT; CDR3: CASSPPLGVSEAFF